The clone carrying this TCR beta chain was seen at least ten times. What it binds is unknown. This entry is derived from a study of sequential checkpoint blockade in melanoma. Study in general: TCRbeta immunosequencing was performed on DNA from 91 pretreatment melanoma tumor samples. Twenty-two patients had matched tumor biopsies before treatment and at week 13 after nivolumab or ipilimumab alone.

Treatment noted: randomized to nivolumab then ipilimumab (arm A) or the reverse (arm B). DNA-damaging chemotherapy had not been given to any patient beforehand. General study findings and limits: Pretreatment TIL clonality tracked with response in the nivolumab-first arm.

Germline values: CDR1 SGHNT, CDR2 YENEEA. V lost 3 bases to trimming and J lost 4 bases, with 10 bases between them. The CDR3 sequence is 15 residues long. Profiled with immunoSEQ multiplex PCR; TCRdb holds only in-frame clones, not every one. The sample shows some 5,000 clones, around 17% of them seen only once. The receptor was isolated from a human donor with melanoma. Source: tumor tissue (inferred from file names), taken from a patient given nivolumab and ipilimumab in sequence. This sequence joins TRBV11-3 and TRBJ1-6; D is possibly TRBD1 (6 bases). The CDR3: CASSLEGEYNSPLHF. The DNA of the CDR3 is TGTGCCAGCAGCTTGGAGGGGGAATATAATTCACCCCTCCACTTT.